A selection of T cell receptor beta chains follows, all from one sample in a study of CD8+ T cells in alopecia areata. Some clones are missing from TCRdb's copy, which holds only in-frame ones; the method was immunoSEQ multiplex PCR. Of approximately 100,000 clones in the sample, around 60% are singletons; the top ten hold about 8.8%. Sequenced material: CD4+ T cells sorted from blood. The receptors stem from a human donor in good health. Both conserved end residues are part of each CDR3. The order of the fields is D gene, V gene, J gene, clone size, CDR3 protein, CDR3 DNA. D genes are given only for firm matches. Expanded clones get a size class; other rows say once, few or many, or leave the size out.

>TRBD2|TRBV28|TRBJ2-3|NA
CASSLGLAELGQYF
TGTGCCAGCAGTCTGGGACTAGCTGAGTTAGGGCAGTATTTT
>NA|TRBV29-1|TRBJ2-7|NA
CSVEDYSSTGYEQYF
TGCAGCGTTGAAGATTACTCCTCCACGGGCTACGAGCAGTACTTC
>TRBD2|TRBV13|TRBJ2-1|NA
CASSYPRSGGANEQFF
TGTGCCAGCAGTTACCCGAGGAGCGGGGGGGCAAATGAGCAGTTCTTC
>TRBD2|TRBV25-1|TRBJ2-5|few
CASSGMGTSGDGRETQYF
TGTGCCAGCAGCGGAATGGGGACTAGCGGGGATGGGAGAGAGACCCAGTACTTC
>TRBD2|TRBV5-1|TRBJ2-7|NA
CASSLAGLPSYEQYF
TGCGCCAGCAGCTTGGCGGGACTACCTTCCTACGAGCAGTACTTC
>TRBD1|TRBV13|TRBJ1-2|few
CASSSSSRGQGYGYTF
TGTGCCAGCAGCTCTAGTAGCCGGGGACAGGGGTATGGCTACACCTTC
>NA|TRBV7-2|TRBJ1-2|NA
CASSLEADAILGYTF
TGTGCCAGCAGCTTAGAAGCGGACGCGATTCTTGGCTACACCTTC
>TRBD2|TRBV30|TRBJ2-7|NA
CAWRSPGRTKSYEQYF
TGTGCCTGGAGGTCCCCCGGGAGGACCAAATCCTACGAGCAGTACTTC
>NA|TRBV2|TRBJ2-7|NA
CASSLYEQYF
TGTGCCAGCAGTCTCTACGAGCAGTACTTC
>NA|TRBV28|TRBJ2-7|NA
CASSSPGTAEYEQYF
TGTGCCAGCAGCTCTCCCGGGACGGCAGAATACGAGCAGTACTTC
>NA|TRBV7-9|TRBJ2-5|NA
CASSPGRETQYF
TGTGCCAGCAGCCCAGGGAGAGAGACCCAGTACTTC
>TRBD1|TRBV2|TRBJ1-1|NA
CASMDRANTEAFF
TGTGCCAGCATGGACAGGGCGAACACTGAAGCTTTCTTT
>NA|TRBV29-1|TRBJ1-5|few
CSVLIGNSNQPQHF
TGCAGCGTTTTGATTGGGAATAGCAATCAGCCCCAGCATTTT
>NA|TRBV6-5|TRBJ1-1|few
CASSQWNTEAFF
TGTGCCAGCAGTCAGTGGAACACTGAAGCTTTCTTT
>NA|TRBV29-1|TRBJ2-5|NA
CSVDFWRVSAQETQYF
TGCAGCGTTGATTTTTGGAGGGTTTCTGCCCAAGAGACCCAGTACTTC
>TRBD1|TRBV29-1|TRBJ1-5|few
CSVAGTGTDQPQHF
TGCAGCGTGGCCGGGACAGGGACCGATCAGCCCCAGCATTTT